These 15 T cell receptor beta chains share one sample of origin, sequenced in a study of T cell repertoires in aging, cancer and after chemotherapy. The template was genomic DNA from peripheral blood, not RNA. A mixed TRB-A/B primer pool amplified rearranged TRB by multiplex touch-down PCR. TCRdb independently ran MiXCR on the multiplex PCR reads; one entry per CDR3 protein. Among over 3,500 distinct CDR3 sequences listed, 25% to 30% were seen once. The sample was blood. These receptors all come from a human donor with a solid tumor.

On this clonotype itself: This could be a read error, since a much larger clone is one nucleotide away. The rearrangement links TRBV19 to TRBJ1-5; D is perhaps TRBD1 (6 bases). Germline CDR1 LNHDA, CDR2 SQIVND (reference sequence). This CDR3 spans 17 amino acids. This CDR3 is CASRAAGGTYSNKPQHF. CDR3 coding DNA: TGTGCCAGTAGGGCCGCGGGGGGGACATATAGCAATAAGCCCCAGCATTTT.

With respect to this clonotype: A much larger clonotype is one base distant, so this may be a read error. CDR3 amino acids: CASSLRTGPNTWELFF. Written as DNA, the CDR3 is TGTGCCAGCAGTTTAAGAACAGGGCCGAACACCTGGGAGCTGTTTTTT. The chain couples TRBV6-2 or TRBV6-3 to TRBJ2-2, with D tentatively TRBD1 (6 bases). Looked up from germline, CDR1 is MNHEY and CDR2 is SVGEGT. CDR3 length equals 16 residues.

This chain joins TRBV5-4 and TRBJ2-5; 8 positions agree with TRBD2. J gave up 2 bases and V 4 bases, and 4 bases lay outside the gene matches. The CDR3 is 14 amino acids. Per the germline V gene, CDR1 is SGHNT and CDR2 is YYREEE (reference sequence). CDR3: CASSRTSHQETQYF. CDR3 bases: TGTGCCAGCAGCAGGACTAGCCATCAAGAGACCCAGTACTTC.

This clonotype has a handful of counts. The rearrangement joins TRBV7-4 to TRBJ1-6; D gene unclear. The CDR3 has 13 residues. The V end was cut by 0 bases, the J end by 7 bases, with 4 bases between. The germline V gene encodes CDR1 SGHVT and CDR2 SQSDAQ. CDR3 amino acids: CASSLALNSPLHF. CDR3 nucleotide sequence: TGTGCCAGCAGCTTAGCGCTGAATTCACCCCTCCACTTT.

The chain uses TRBV5-1 and TRBJ1-1; D perhaps matches TRBD1 (6 bases). In germline, CDR1 is SGHRS, CDR2 YFSETQ. The CDR3 is 16 amino acids. V was pared by 3 bases and J by 0 bases, with 15 bases between. CDR3 loop: CASSSPIGQMNTEAFF. The CDR3, as DNA: TGCGCCAGCAGCTCCCCTATAGGACAGATGAACACTGAAGCTTTCTTT.

The chain links TRBV5-1 to TRBJ2-2; D possibly corresponds to TRBD2 (5 bases). Germline V gene data show CDR1 as SGHRS and CDR2 as YFSETQ. This CDR3 has 15 amino acids. Trimming removed 4 bases from V and 3 bases from J, with 13 bases in between. The CDR3 spells CASSKPGFDTGELFF. The CDR3 nucleotides read TGCGCCAGCAGCAAACCGGGATTTGACACCGGGGAGCTGTTTTTT.

This clonotype was observed a few times. V gene TRBV5-6 combines with J gene TRBJ2-1; D is unclear. The CDR3 runs 14 residues. Per the germline V gene, CDR1 is SGHDT and CDR2 is YYEEEE. V lost 0 bases, J lost 4 bases, and 8 bases lay in between. The CDR3 is CASSLDADYNEQFF. Here the CDR3 DNA reads TGTGCCAGCAGCTTGGATGCAGATTACAATGAGCAGTTCTTC.

By frequency in the sample, this clonotype is medium-sized (0.01 to 0.1%). The chain uses TRBV12-3 or TRBV12-4 and TRBJ1-5; D gene unclear. The CDR3 totals 14 residues. V dropped 2 bases and J dropped 0 bases, with 5 bases sitting between them. CDR3 loop: CASSLQDSNQPQHF. CDR3 nucleotide sequence: TGTGCCAGCAGTTTACAGGATAGCAATCAGCCCCAGCATTTT.

This clonotype came up a few times. This chain uses TRBV20-1 with TRBJ2-2; D is undetermined. V was shortened by 1 base and J by 6 bases, with 9 bases between the two germline ends. This CDR3 region has 13 residues. Germline values: CDR1 DFQATT, CDR2 SNEGSKA (reference sequence). The chain's CDR3 is CSARVFGSGELFF. The CDR3 DNA sequence: TGCAGTGCTAGAGTCTTTGGGTCCGGGGAGCTGTTTTTT.

The chain links TRBV27 to TRBJ2-2, with TRBD1 as a possible D gene (5 bases). This CDR3 spans 16 amino acids. Trimming pared 3 bases from V and 3 bases from J, leaving 14 bases between. CDR1 MNHEY and CDR2 SMNVEV come from the germline V gene (reference sequence). The CDR3 DNA is TGTGCCAGCAGTTTCACAGGACCCCCGGACACCGGGGAGCTGTTTTTT. This codes for CASSFTGPPDTGELFF.

This chain links TRBV6-2 or TRBV6-3 with TRBJ2-7, with D unresolved. Trimming left V 2 bases short and J 0 bases short, with 8 bases between. Germline V gene data show CDR1 as MNHEY and CDR2 as SVGEGT. The CDR3 runs 14 residues. CDR3 nucleotide sequence: TGTGCCAGCAGTTACACCACCTTCTCCTACGAGCAGTACTTC. Its translation: CASSYTTFSYEQYF.

This clonotype is deemed medium-sized. The genes are TRBV11-2 and TRBJ2-7, with a weak D call TRBD2 (5 bases). CDR1 and CDR2 from the germline V gene are SGHAT and FQNNGV. The V end was cut by 3 bases, the J end by 0 bases, with 24 bases between. The CDR3 extends over 19 amino acids. In nucleotides, the CDR3 is TGTGCCAGCAGCTTCGGCCCAATCTCACTGGCGGGTAGCTCCTACGAGCAGTACTTC. Encoded protein: CASSFGPISLAGSSYEQYF.

CDR3 in DNA: TGTGCCAGCAGCAGAATCAGGTGGTCTGGAAACACCATATATTTT. It yields the protein CASSRIRWSGNTIYF. This rearrangement joins TRBV7-2 to TRBJ1-3; D unresolved. Trimming cost V 5 bases and J 1 base, with 12 bases left between them. The length of the CDR3 is 15 residues. Germline CDR1 SGHTA, CDR2 FQGNSA.

The V and J genes are TRBV5-4 and TRBJ2-5; D gene uncertain. Per germline, CDR1 SGHNT and CDR2 YYREEE (reference sequence). This CDR3 has 13 amino acids. Trimming took 0 bases from V and 4 from J, leaving 7 bases between them. The CDR3 protein is CASSLALGETQYF. As DNA, the CDR3 is TGTGCCAGCAGCTTGGCTTTGGGAGAGACCCAGTACTTC.

The chain carries TRBV18 and TRBJ2-7, with D unclear. V was cut by 0 bases and J by 6 bases, with 9 bases left in between. The CDR3 loop spans 13 amino acids. Germline-derived CDR1 and CDR2 are KGHSH and LQKENI. For the CDR3, the DNA is TGTGCCAGCTCACCACCGGTGGGTGGCGAGCAGTACTTC. Translated: CASSPPVGGEQYF.